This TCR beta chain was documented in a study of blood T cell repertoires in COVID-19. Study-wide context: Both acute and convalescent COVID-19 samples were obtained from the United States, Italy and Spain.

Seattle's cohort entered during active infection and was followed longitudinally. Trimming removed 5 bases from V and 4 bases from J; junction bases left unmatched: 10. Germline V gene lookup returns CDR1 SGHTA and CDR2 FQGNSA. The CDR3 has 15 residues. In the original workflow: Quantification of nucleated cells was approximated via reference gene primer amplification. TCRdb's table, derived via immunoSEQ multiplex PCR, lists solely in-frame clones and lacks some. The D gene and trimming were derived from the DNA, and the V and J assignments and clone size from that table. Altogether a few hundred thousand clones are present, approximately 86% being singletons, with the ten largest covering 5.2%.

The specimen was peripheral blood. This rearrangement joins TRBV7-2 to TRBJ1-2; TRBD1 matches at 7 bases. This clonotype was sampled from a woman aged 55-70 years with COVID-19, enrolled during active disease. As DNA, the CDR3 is TGTGCCAGCAGCCCATGGACAGGCATGACCTATGGCTACACCTTC. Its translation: CASSPWTGMTYGYTF.